This T cell receptor (beta chain) was sequenced during a study of blood T cell repertoires in COVID-19. Trimming removed 2 bases from V and 5 bases from J; junction bases left unmatched: 3. Germline-derived CDR1 and CDR2 are MGHRA and YSYEKL. This CDR3 has 15 residues. Using immunoSEQ multiplex PCR, the repertoire was profiled, and TCRdb retains in-frame clones only, with some absent. The sample gives roughly 240,000 clones, more than 70% of which show up once; over 2% is in the top ten. The chain has TRBV4-1 and TRBJ2-2; 9 bases agree with TRBD1. This receptor was obtained from a woman in her forties or fifties who had recovered from COVID-19. Sequencing was carried out using PBMCs or T cells enriched from blood (not recorded which). As DNA, the CDR3 is TGCGCCAGCAGCCAACATGGGACAGGGACCGGGGAGCTGTTTTTT. Translation gives CASSQHGTGTGELFF.